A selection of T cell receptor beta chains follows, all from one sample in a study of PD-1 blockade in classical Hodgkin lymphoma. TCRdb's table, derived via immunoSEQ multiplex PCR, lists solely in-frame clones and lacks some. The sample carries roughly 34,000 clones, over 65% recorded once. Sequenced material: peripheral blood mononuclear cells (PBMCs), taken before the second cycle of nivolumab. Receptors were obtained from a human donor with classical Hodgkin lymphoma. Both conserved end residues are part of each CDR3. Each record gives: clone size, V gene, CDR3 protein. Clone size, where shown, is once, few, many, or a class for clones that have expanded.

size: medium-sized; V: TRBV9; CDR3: CASSVDSSYGYTF
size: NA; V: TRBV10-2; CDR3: CASSDWGTNEKLFF
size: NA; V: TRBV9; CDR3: CASSGQGGIDNEQFF
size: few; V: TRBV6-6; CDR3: CASSPTVEETQYF
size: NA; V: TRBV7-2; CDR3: CASGGQGAHGYTF
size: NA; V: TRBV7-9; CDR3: CASSFTDTQYF
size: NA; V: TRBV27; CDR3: CASTRRTGELFF
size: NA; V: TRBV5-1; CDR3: CASSLGGVSYNEQFF
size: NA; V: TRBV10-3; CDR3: CATLSGGNTGELFF
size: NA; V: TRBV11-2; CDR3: CASSLRTGSRTDTQYF
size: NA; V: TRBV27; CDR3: CASSFGSQPDTQYF
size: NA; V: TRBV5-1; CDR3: CASSPTGSDGYTF
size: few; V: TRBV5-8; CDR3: CASGNYEQYF
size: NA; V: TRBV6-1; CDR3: CASTLLGLAKNIQYF
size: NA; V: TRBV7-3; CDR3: CASSLKNSFGDLENYGYTF
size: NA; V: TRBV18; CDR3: CASSPQGTGGAYEQYF
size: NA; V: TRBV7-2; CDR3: CASSLAYGRVERGYTF
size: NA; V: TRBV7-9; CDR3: CASSETPSGTGVVEQYF
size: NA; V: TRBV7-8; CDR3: CASSPTSGRETQYF